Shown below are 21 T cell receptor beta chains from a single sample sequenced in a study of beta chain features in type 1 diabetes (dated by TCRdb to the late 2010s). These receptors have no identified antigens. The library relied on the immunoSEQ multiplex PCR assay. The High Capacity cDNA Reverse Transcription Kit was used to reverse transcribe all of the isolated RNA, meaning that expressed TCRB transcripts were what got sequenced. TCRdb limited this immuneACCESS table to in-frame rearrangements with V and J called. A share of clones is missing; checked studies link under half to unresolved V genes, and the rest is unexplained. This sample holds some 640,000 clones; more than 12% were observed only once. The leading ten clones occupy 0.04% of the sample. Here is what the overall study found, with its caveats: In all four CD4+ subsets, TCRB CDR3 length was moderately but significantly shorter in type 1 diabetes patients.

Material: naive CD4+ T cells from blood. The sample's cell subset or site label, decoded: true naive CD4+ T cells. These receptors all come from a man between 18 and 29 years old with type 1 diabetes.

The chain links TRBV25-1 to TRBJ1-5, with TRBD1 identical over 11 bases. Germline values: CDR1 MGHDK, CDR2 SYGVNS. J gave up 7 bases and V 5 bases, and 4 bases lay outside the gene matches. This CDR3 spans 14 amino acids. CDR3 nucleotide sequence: TGTGCCAGCAGTCCCGGGACAGGGGGACAGCCCCAGCATTTT. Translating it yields CASSPGTGGQPQHF.

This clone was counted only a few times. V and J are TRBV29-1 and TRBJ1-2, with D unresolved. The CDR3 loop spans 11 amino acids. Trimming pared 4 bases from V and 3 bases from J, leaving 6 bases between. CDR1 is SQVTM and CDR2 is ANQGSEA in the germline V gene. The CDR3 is CSVGSDYGYTF. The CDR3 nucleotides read TGCAGCGTTGGTTCAGACTATGGCTACACCTTC. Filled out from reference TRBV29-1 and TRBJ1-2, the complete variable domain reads SAVISQKPSRDICQRGTSLTIQCQVDSQVTMMFWYRQQPGQSLTLIATANQGSEATYESGFVIDKFPISRPNLTFSTLTVSNMSPEDSSIYLCSVGSDYGYTFGSGTRLTVV.

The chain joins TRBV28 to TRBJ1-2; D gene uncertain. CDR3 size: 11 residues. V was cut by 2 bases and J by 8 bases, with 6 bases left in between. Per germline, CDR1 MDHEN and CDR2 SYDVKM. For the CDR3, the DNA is TGTGCCAGCAGTTTAACCCCAGGCTACACCTTC. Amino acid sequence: CASSLTPGYTF.

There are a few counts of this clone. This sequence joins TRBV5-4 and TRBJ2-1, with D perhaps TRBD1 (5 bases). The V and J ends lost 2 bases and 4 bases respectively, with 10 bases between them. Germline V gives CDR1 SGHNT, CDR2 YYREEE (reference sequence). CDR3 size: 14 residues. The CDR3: CASSFSRAYNEQFF. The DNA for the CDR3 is TGTGCCAGCAGCTTTTCCAGGGCATACAATGAGCAGTTCTTC.

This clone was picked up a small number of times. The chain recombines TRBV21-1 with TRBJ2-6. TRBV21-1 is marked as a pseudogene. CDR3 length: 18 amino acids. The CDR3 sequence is CASSPRRSAVSGANVLTF. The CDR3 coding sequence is TGTGCCAGCAGCCCCCGTCGTTCAGCCGTCTCTGGGGCCAACGTCCTGACTTTC.

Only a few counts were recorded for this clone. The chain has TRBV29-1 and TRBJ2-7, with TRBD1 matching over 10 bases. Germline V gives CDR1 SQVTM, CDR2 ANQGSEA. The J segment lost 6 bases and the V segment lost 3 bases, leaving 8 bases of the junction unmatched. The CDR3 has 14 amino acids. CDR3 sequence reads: CSVDLSGQGTEQYF. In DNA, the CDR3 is TGCAGCGTTGACTTATCGGGACAGGGGACCGAGCAGTACTTC.

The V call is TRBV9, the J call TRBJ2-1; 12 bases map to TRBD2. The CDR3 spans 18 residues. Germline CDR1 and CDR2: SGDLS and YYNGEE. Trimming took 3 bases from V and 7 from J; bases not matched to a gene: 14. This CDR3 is CASSAVIGGLAGFNEQFF. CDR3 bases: TGTGCCAGCAGCGCCGTGATAGGGGGACTAGCGGGCTTTAATGAGCAGTTCTTC. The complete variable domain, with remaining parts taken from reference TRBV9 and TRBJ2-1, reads DSGVTQTPKHLITATGQRVTLRCSPRSGDLSVYWYQQSLDQGLQFLIQYYNGEERAKGNILERFSAQQFPDLHSELNLSSLELGDSALYFCASSAVIGGLAGFNEQFFGPGTRLTVL.

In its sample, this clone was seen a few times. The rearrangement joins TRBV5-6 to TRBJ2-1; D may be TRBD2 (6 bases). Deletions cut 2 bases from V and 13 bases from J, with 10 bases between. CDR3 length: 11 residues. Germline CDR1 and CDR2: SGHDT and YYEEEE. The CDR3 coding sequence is TGTGCCAGCAGCTTCCGGGACTCACAGTTCTTC. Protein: CASSFRDSQFF. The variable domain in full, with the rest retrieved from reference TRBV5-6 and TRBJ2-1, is DAGVTQSPTHLIKTRGQQVTLRCSPKSGHDTVSWYQQALGQGPQFIFQYYEEEERQRGNFPDRFSGHQFPNYSSELNVNALLLGDSALYLCASSFRDSQFFGPGTRLTVL.

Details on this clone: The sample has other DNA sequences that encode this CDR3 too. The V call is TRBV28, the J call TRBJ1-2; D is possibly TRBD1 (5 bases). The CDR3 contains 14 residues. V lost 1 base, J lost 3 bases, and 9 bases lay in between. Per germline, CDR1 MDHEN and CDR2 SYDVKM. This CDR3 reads CASSLSGRDYGYTF. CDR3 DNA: TGTGCCAGCAGTTTATCTGGCAGGGACTATGGCTACACCTTC.

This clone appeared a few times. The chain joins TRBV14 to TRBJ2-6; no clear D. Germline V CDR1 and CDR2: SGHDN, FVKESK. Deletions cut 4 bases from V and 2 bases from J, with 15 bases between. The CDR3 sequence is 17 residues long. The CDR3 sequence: CASSLPRGRAGANVLTF. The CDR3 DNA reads TGTGCCAGCAGCCTACCCAGAGGTCGGGCTGGGGCCAACGTCCTGACTTTC.

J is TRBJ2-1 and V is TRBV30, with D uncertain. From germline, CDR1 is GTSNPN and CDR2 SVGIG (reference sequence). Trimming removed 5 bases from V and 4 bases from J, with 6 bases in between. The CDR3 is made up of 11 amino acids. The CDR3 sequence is CAWQGYNEQFF. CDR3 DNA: TGTGCCTGGCAAGGGTACAATGAGCAGTTCTTC. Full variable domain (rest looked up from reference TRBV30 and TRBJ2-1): SQTIHQWPATLVQPVGSPLSLECTVEGTSNPNLYWYRQAAGRGLQLLFYSVGIGQISSEVPQNLSASRPQDRQFILSSKKLLLSDSGFYLCAWQGYNEQFFGPGTRLTVL.

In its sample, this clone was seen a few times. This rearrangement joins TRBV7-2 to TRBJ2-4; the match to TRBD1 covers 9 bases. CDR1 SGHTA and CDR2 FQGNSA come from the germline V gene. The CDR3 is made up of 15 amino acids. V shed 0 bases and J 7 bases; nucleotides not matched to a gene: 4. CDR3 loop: CASSLAGTGRNIQYF. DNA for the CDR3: TGTGCCAGCAGCTTAGCGGGGACAGGGAGGAACATTCAGTACTTC.

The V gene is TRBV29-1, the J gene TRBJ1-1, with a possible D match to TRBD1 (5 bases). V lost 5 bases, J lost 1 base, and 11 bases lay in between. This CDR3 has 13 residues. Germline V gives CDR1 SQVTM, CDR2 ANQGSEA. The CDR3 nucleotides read TGCAGCGTTATACAACAGGAGAACACTGAAGCTTTCTTT. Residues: CSVIQQENTEAFF.

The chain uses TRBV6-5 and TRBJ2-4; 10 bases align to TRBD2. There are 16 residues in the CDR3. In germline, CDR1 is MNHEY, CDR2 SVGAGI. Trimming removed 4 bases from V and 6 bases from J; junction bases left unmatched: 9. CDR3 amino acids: CASSSRSGGVGNIQYF. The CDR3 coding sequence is TGTGCCAGCAGTTCACGCAGCGGGGGGGTCGGAAACATTCAGTACTTC.

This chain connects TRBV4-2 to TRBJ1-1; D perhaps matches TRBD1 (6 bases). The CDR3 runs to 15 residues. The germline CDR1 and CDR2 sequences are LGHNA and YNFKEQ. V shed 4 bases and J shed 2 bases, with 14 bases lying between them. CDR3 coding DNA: TGTGCCAGCAGCCCACATCAAGGGGGAAACACTGAAGCTTTCTTT. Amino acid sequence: CASSPHQGGNTEAFF.

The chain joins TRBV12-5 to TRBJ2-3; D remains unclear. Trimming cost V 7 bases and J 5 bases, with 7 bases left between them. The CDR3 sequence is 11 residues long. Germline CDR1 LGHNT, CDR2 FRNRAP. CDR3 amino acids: CASAKGDTQYF. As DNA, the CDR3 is TGTGCTAGTGCGAAAGGAGATACGCAGTATTTT.

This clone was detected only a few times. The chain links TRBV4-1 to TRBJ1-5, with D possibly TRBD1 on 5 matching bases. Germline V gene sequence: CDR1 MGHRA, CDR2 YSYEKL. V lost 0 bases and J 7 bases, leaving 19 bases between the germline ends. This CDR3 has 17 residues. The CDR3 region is CASSQDPRQRGYQPQHF. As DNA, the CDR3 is TGCGCCAGCAGCCAAGATCCCAGACAGCGGGGGTACCAGCCCCAGCATTTT.

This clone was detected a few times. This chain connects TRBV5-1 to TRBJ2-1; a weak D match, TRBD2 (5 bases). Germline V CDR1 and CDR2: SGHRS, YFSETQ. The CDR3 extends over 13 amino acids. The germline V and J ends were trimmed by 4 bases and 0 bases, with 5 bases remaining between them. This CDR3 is CASSGSSYNEQFF. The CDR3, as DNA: TGCGCCAGCAGCGGGAGCTCCTACAATGAGCAGTTCTTC. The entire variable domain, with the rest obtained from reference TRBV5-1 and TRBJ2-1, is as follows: KAGVTQTPRYLIKTRGQQVTLSCSPISGHRSVSWYQQTPGQGLQFLFEYFSETQRNKGNFPGRFSGRQFSNSRSEMNVSTLELGDSALYLCASSGSSYNEQFFGPGTRLTVL.

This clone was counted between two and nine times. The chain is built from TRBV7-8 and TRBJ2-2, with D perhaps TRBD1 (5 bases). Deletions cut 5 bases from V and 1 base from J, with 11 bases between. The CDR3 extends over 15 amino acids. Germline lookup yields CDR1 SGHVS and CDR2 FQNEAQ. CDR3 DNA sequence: TGTGCCAGCAGCCCAGGGATCCGGAACACCGGGGAGCTGTTTTTT. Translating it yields CASSPGIRNTGELFF.

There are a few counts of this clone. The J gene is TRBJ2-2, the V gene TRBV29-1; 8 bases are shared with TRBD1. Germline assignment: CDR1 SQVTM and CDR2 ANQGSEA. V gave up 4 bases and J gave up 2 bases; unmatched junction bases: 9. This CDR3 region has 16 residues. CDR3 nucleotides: TGCAGCGTTGTGAAAGGTGACAGGGGTAACACCGGGGAGCTGTTTTTT. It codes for CSVVKGDRGNTGELFF.

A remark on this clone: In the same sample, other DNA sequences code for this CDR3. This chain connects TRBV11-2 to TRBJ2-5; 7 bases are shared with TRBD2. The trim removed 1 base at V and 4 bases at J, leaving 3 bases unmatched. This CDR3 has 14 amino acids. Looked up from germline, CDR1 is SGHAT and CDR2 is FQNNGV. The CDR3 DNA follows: TGTGCCAGCAGCTTAGGACTAGCTAGAGAGACCCAGTACTTC. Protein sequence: CASSLGLARETQYF.